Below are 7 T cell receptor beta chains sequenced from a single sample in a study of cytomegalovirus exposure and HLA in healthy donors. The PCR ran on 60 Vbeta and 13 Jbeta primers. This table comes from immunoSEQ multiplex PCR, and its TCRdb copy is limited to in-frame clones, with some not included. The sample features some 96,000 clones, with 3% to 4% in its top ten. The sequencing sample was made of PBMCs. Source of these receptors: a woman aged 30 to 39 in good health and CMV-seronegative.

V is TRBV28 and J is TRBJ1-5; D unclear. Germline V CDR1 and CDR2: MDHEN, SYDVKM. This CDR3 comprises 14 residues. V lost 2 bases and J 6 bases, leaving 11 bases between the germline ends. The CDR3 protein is CASSLVEVGQPQHF. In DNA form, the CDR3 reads TGTGCCAGCAGTTTAGTGGAGGTCGGTCAGCCCCAGCATTTT.

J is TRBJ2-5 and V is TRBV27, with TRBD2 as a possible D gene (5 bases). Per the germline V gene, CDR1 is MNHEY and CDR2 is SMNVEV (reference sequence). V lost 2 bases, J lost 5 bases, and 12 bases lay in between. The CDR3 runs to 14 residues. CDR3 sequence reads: CASSLIGVSETQYF. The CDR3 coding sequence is TGTGCCAGCAGTTTAATCGGGGTTTCGGAGACCCAGTACTTC.

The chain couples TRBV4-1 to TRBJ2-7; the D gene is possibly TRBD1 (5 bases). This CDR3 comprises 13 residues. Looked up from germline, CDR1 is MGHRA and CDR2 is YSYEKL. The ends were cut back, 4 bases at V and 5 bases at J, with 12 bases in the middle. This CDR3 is CASSPIRGNEQYF. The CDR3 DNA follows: TGCGCCAGCAGCCCCATTAGGGGAAACGAGCAGTACTTC.

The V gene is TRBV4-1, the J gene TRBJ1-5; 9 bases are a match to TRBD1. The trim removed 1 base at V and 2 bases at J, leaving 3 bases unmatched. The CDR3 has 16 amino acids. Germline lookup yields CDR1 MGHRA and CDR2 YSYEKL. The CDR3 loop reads CASSQVGTGRNQPQHF. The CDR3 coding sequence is TGCGCCAGCAGCCAAGTCGGGACAGGGCGCAATCAGCCCCAGCATTTT.

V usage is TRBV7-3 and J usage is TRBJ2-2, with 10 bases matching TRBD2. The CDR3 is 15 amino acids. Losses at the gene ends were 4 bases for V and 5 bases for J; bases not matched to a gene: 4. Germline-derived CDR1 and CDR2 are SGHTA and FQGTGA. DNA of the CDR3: TGTGCCAGCAGCTCAGCGGGAGGGCCAACCGGGGAGCTGTTTTTT. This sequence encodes CASSSAGGPTGELFF.

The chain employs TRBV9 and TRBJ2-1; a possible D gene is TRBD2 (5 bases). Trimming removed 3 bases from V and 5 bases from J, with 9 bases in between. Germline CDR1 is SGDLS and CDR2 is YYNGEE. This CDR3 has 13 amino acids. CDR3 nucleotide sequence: TGTGCCAGCAGCGCAGCGGAGCACAATGAGCAGTTCTTC. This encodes CASSAAEHNEQFF.

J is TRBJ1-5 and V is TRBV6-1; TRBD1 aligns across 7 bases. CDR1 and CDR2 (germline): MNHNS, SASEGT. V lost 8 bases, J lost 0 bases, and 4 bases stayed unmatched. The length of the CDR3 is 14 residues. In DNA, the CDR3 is TGTGCCAGCCAAGGACAGGCTAGCAATCAGCCCCAGCATTTT. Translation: CASQGQASNQPQHF.